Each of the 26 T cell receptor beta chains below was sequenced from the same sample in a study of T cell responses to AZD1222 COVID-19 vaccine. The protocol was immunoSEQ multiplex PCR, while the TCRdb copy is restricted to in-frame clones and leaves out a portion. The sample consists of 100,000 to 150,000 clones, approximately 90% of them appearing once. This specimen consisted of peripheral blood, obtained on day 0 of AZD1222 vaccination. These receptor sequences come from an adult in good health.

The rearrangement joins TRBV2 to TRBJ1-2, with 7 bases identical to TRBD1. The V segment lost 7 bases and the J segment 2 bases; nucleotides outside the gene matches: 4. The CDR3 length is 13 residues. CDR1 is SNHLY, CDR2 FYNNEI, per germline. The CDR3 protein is CASKKTGNYGYTF. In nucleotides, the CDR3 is TGTGCCAGCAAAAAGACAGGGAACTATGGCTACACCTTC.

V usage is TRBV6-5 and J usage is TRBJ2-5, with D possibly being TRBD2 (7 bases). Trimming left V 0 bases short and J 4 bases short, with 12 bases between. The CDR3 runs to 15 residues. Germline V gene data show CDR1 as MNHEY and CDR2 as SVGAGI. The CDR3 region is CASSYSPGGRETQYF. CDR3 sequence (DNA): TGTGCCAGCAGTTACTCGCCGGGGGGCCGAGAGACCCAGTACTTC.

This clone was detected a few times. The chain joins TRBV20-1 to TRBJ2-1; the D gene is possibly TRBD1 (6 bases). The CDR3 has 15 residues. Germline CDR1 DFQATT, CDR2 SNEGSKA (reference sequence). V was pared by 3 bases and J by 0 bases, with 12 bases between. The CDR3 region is CSASPLDSSYNEQFF. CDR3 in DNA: TGCAGTGCTAGTCCCCTGGACAGCTCCTACAATGAGCAGTTCTTC.

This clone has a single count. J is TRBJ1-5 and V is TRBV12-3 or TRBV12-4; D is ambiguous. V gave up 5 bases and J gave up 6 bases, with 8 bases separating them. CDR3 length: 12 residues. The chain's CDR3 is CASSLAGQPQHF. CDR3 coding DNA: TGTGCCAGCAGTCTCGCAGGTCAGCCCCAGCATTTT.

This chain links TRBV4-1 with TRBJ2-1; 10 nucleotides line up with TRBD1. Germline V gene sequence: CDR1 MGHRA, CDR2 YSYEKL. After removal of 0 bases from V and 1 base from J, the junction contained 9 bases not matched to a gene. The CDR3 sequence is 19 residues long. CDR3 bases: TGCGCCAGCAGCCAAGAGGGGACAGGGGTAGGGTTTTCCTACAATGAGCAGTTCTTC. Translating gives CASSQEGTGVGFSYNEQFF.

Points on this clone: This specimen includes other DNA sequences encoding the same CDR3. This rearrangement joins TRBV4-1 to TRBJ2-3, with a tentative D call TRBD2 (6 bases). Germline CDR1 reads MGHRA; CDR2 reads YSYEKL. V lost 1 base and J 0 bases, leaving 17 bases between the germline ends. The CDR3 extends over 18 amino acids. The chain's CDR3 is CASSQVAEGKFSTDTQYF. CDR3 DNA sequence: TGCGCCAGCAGCCAAGTCGCGGAGGGCAAGTTTAGCACAGATACGCAGTATTTT.

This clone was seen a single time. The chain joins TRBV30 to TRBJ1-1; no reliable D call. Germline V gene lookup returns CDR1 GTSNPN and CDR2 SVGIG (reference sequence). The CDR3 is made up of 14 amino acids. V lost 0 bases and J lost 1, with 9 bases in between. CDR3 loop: CAWSVLATNTEAFF. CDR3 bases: TGTGCCTGGAGTGTTCTGGCCACGAACACTGAAGCTTTCTTT.

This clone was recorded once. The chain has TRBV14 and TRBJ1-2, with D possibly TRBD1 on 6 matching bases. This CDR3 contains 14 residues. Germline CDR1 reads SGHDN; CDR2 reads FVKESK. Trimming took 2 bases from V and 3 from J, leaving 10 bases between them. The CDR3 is CASSQKGGDYGYTF. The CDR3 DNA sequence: TGTGCCAGCAGCCAAAAGGGGGGGGACTATGGCTACACCTTC.

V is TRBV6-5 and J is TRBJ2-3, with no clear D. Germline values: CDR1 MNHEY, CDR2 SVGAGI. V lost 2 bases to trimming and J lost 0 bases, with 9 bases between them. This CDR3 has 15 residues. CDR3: CASSYVPSSTDTQYF. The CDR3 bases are TGTGCCAGCAGTTACGTCCCGTCTAGCACAGATACGCAGTATTTT.

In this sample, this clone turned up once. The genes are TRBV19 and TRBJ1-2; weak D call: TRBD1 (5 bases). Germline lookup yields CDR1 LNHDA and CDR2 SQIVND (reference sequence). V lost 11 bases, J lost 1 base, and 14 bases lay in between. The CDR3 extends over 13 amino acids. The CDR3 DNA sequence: TGTGCCGCCCACAGGCGGGGTAACTATGGCTACACCTTC. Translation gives CAAHRRGNYGYTF.

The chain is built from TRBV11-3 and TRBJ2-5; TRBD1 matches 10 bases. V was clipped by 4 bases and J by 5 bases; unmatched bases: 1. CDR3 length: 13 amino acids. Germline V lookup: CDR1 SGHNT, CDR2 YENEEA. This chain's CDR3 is CASSSDRGETQYF. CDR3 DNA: TGTGCCAGCAGCTCGGACAGGGGGGAGACCCAGTACTTC.

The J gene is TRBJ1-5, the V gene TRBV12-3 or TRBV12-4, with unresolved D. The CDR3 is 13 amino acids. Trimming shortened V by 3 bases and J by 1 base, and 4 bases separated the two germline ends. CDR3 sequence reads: CASSFNSNQPQHF. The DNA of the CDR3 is TGTGCCAGCAGTTTTAACAGCAATCAGCCCCAGCATTTT.

In nucleotides, the CDR3 is TGTGCCAGCAGCCCCCCAGGAAGCGGGGGGGCATTTGGGGAGACCCAGTACTTC. Protein sequence: CASSPPGSGGAFGETQYF. The chain combines TRBV13 with TRBJ2-5; 10 nucleotides agree with TRBD2. V dropped 5 bases and J dropped 5; count of bases not matched to a gene: 17. The length of the CDR3 is 18 residues. In germline, CDR1 is PRHDT, CDR2 FYEKMQ (reference sequence).

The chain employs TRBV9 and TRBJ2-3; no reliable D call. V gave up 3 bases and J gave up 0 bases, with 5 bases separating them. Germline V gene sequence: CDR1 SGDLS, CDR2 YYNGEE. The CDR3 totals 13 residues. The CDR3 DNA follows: TGTGCCAGCAGCGCCTTCAGCACAGATACGCAGTATTTT. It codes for CASSAFSTDTQYF.

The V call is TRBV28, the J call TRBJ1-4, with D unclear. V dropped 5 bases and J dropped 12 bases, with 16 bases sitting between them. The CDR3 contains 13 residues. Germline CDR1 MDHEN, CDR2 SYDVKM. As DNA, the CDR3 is TGTGCCAGCAGTCGCTATAAGGGTTGGGAACTGTTTTTT. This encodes CASSRYKGWELFF.

CDR3 sequence: CASSPPLSRDTEAFF. Here the CDR3 DNA reads TGTGCCAGCAGCCCCCCCCTCAGTCGGGACACTGAAGCTTTCTTT. The chain carries TRBV7-8 and TRBJ1-1; D uncertain. Per germline, CDR1 SGHVS and CDR2 FQNEAQ. The CDR3 runs 15 residues. Trimming stripped 5 bases from V and 3 bases from J, with 16 bases between.

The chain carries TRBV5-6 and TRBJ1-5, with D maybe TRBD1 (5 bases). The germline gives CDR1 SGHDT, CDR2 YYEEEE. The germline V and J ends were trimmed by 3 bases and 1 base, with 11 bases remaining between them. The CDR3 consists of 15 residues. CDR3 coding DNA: TGTGCCAGCAGCTCGAGGGGTCGCAGCAATCAGCCCCAGCATTTT. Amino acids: CASSSRGRSNQPQHF.

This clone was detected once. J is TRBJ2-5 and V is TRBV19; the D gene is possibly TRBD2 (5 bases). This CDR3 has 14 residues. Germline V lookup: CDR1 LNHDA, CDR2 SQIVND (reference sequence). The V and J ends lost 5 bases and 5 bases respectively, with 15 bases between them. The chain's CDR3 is CASSGPDPGETQYF. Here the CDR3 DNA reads TGTGCCAGTAGTGGACCTGATCCGGGGGAGACCCAGTACTTC. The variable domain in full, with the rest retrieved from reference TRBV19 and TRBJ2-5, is DGGITQSPKYLFRKEGQNVTLSCEQNLNHDAMYWYRQDPGQGLRLIYYSQIVNDFQKGDIAEGYSVSREKKESFPLTVTSAQKNPTAFYLCASSGPDPGETQYFGPGTRLLVL.

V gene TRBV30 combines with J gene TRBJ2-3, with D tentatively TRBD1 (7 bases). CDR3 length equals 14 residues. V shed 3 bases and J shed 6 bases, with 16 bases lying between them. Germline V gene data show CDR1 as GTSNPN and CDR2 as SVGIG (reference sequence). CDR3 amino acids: CAWSRTGAGDTQYF. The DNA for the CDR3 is TGTGCCTGGAGCCGCACAGGGGCGGGGGATACGCAGTATTTT.

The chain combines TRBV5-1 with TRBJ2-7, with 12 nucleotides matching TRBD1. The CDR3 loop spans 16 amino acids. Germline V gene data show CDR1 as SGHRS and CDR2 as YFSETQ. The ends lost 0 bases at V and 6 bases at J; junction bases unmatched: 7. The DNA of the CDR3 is TGCGCCAGCAGCTTGGGATCCGGGACAGGGGGCATCGAGCAGTACTTC. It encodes CASSLGSGTGGIEQYF. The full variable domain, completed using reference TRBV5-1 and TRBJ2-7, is KAGVTQTPRYLIKTRGQQVTLSCSPISGHRSVSWYQQTPGQGLQFLFEYFSETQRNKGNFPGRFSGRQFSNSRSEMNVSTLELGDSALYLCASSLGSGTGGIEQYFGPGTRLTVT.

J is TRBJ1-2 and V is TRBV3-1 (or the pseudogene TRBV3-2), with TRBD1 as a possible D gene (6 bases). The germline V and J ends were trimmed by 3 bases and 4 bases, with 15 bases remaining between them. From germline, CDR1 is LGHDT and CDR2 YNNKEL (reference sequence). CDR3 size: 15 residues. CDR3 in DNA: TGTGCCAGCAGCCACTGGACACAGGGAACCTATGGCTACACCTTC. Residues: CASSHWTQGTYGYTF.

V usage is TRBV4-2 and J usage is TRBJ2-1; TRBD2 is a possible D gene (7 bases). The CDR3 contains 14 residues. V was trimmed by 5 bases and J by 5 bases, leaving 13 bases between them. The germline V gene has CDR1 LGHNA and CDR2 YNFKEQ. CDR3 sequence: CASSGGAGDNEQFF. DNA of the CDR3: TGTGCCAGCAGCGGGGGGGCCGGGGACAATGAGCAGTTCTTC.

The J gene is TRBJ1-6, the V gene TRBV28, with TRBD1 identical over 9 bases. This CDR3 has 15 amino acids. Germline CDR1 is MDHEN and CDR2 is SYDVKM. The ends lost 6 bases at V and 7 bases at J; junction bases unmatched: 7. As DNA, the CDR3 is TGTGCCAGCAGCCTGGGGGACAGGGTAAATTCACCCCTCCACTTT. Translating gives CASSLGDRVNSPLHF.

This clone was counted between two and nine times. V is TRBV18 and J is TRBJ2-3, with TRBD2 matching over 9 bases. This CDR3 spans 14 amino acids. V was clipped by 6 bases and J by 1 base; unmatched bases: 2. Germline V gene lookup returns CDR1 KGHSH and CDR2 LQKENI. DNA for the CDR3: TGTGCCAGCTCGGCTAGCGGGGGCACAGATACGCAGTATTTT. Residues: CASSASGGTDTQYF.

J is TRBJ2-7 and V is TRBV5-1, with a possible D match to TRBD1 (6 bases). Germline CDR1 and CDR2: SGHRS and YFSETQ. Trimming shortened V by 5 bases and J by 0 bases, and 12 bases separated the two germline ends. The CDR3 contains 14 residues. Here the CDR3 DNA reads TGCGCCAGCAGAAGGGACACAAACTCCTACGAGCAGTACTTC. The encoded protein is CASRRDTNSYEQYF.

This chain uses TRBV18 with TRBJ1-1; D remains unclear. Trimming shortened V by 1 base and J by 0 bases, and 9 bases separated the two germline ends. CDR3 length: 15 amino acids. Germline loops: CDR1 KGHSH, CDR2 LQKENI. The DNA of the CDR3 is TGTGCCAGCTCACCACGGGGTACCTTGAACACTGAAGCTTTCTTT. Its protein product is CASSPRGTLNTEAFF.